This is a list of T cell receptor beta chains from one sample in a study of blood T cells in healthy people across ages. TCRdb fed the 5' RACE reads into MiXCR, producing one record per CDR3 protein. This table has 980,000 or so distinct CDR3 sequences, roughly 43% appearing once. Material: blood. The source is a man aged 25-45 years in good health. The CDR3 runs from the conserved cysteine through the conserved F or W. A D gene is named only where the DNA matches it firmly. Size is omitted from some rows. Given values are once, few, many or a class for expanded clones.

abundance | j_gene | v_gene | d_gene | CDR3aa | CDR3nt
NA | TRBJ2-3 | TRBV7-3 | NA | CASSLGGFGTDTQYF | TGTGCCAGCAGCTTAGGGGGTTTTGGCACAGATACGCAGTATTTT
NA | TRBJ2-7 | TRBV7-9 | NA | CASSLDPTSDEQYF | TGTGCCAGCAGCTTAGACCCTACTTCCGACGAGCAGTACTTC
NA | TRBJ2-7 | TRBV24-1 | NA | CATSDWTKDGSYEQYF | TGTGCCACCAGTGATTGGACGAAGGACGGATCCTACGAGCAGTACTTC
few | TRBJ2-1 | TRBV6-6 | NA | CASSSSGGEGGYEQFF | TGTGCCAGCAGTTCATCAGGGGGTGAGGGGGGTTATGAGCAGTTCTTC
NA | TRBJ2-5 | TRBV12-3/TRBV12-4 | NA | CASSWRRVAGQETQYF | TGTGCCAGCAGTTGGAGGAGGGTAGCTGGACAAGAGACCCAGTACTTC
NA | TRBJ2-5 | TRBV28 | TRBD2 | CASSRPGLAVHQETQYF | TGTGCCAGCAGTCGCCCTGGACTAGCGGTTCATCAAGAGACCCAGTACTTC
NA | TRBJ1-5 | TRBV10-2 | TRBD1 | CATRGQGLLNQPQHF | TGCGCCACCAGGGGACAGGGGTTATTAAATCAGCCCCAGCATTTT
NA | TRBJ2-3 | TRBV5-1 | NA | CASSDGKVVRSTDTQYF | TGCGCCAGCAGCGATGGAAAGGTTGTCCGAAGCACAGATACGCAGTATTTT
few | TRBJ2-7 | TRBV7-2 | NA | CASSPPSLSPDEQYF | TGTGCCAGCAGCCCACCAAGCCTCTCCCCGGACGAGCAGTACTTC
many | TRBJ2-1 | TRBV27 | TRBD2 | CASSPTSSGGYNEQFF | TGTGCCAGCAGTCCAACATCTAGCGGGGGTTACAATGAGCAGTTCTTC
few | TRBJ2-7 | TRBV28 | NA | CASVLAGLNEQYF | TGTGCCAGCGTCCTTGCAGGGCTCAACGAGCAGTACTTC
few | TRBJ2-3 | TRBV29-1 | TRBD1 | CSVEGDRASTDTQYF | TGCAGCGTTGAAGGCGACAGGGCCAGCACAGATACGCAGTATTTT
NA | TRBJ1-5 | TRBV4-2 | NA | CASSQDSVDRLQPQHF | TGTGCCAGCAGCCAAGATAGCGTGGACAGACTACAGCCCCAGCATTTT
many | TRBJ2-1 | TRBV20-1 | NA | CSARKPPGHEQFF | TGCAGTGCTAGGAAGCCCCCGGGGCATGAGCAGTTCTTC
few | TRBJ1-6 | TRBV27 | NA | CASSLSGQSSYNSPLHF | TGTGCCAGCAGTTTATCGGGGCAAAGCTCCTATAATTCACCCCTCCACTTT
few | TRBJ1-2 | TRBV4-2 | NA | CASSQEGNRSNGYTF | TGTGCCAGCAGCCAAGAAGGCAACAGAAGCAATGGCTACACCTTC
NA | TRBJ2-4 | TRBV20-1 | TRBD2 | CSARDPSGGVDGRNIQYF | TGCAGTGCTAGAGATCCATCGGGAGGGGTCGACGGACGAAACATTCAGTACTTC
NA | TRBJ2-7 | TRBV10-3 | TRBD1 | CASSATGADEQYF | TGTGCCAGCAGCGCGACAGGGGCGGACGAGCAGTACTTC
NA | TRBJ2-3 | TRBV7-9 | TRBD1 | CASSTTGGSDTQYF | TGTGCCAGCAGCACGACAGGGGGATCAGATACGCAGTATTTT
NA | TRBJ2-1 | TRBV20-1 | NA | CSARDPRGEGNEQFF | TGCAGTGCTAGAGATCCCAGGGGTGAAGGCAATGAGCAGTTCTTC
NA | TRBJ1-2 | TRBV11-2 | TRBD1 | CASSNRDRGTYGYTF | TGTGCCAGCAGCAACCGGGACAGGGGAACCTATGGCTACACCTTC
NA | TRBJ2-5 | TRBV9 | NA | CASSVESGEGTQYF | TGTGCCAGCAGCGTAGAGTCAGGGGAAGGGACCCAGTACTTC
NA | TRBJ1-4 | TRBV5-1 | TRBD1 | CASSTSTGQRNEKLFF | TGCGCCAGCAGCACCTCCACGGGACAGAGAAATGAAAAACTGTTTTTT
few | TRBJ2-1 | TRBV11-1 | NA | CASSGDWNSYNEQFF | TGTGCCAGCAGCGGCGACTGGAACTCCTACAATGAGCAGTTCTTC
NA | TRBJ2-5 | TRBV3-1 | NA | CASTLRGGRTQYF | TGTGCCAGCACCCTGAGAGGGGGGCGGACCCAGTACTTC
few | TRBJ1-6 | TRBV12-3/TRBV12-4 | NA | CASSSIGAATIYNSPLHF | TGTGCCAGCAGCTCTATTGGGGCGGCCACCATCTATAATTCACCCCTCCACTTT
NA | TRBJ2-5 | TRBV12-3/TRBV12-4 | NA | CASSARQETQYF | TGTGCCAGCAGTGCCCGCCAAGAGACCCAGTACTTC
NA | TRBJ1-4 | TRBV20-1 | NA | CSARERHQVGKLFF | TGCAGTGCTAGAGAAAGACACCAAGTGGGTAAACTGTTTTTT
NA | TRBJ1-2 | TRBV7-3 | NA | CASSLNAGVYGYTF | TGTGCCAGCAGCTTAAATGCGGGGGTCTATGGCTACACCTTC
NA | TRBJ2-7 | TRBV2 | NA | CASRFNEQYF | TGTGCCAGCAGGTTTAACGAGCAGTACTTC
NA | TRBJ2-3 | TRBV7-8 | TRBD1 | CASSEGLLGQGDTQYF | TGTGCCAGCAGCGAGGGACTTCTGGGACAGGGAGATACGCAGTATTTT
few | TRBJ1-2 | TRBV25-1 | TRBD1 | CASSDGTADGYTF | TGTGCCAGCAGTGACGGGACAGCCGATGGCTACACCTTC
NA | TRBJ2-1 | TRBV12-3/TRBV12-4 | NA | CASRSDRSLGGEQFF | TGTGCCAGCAGGTCGGACAGATCCCTAGGGGGGGAGCAGTTCTTC
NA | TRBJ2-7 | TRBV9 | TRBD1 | CASSVGTGTYNEQYF | TGTGCCAGCAGCGTGGGGACAGGGACCTACAATGAGCAGTACTTC
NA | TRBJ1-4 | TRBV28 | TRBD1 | CASSLFRGNEKLFF | TGTGCCAGCAGTTTATTCAGGGGGAATGAAAAACTGTTTTTT
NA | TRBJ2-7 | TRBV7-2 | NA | CASSLVEGASSYEQYF | TGTGCCAGCAGCTTAGTGGAGGGGGCCAGCTCCTACGAGCAGTACTTC
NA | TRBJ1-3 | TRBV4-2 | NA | CASSQDGRTFSGNTIYF | TGTGCCAGCAGCCAAGATGGACGGACTTTCTCTGGAAACACCATATATTTT
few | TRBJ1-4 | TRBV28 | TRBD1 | CASAGDRDNEKLFF | TGTGCCAGCGCCGGGGACAGAGATAATGAAAAACTGTTTTTT
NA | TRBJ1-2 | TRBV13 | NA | CASSFVGDGYTF | TGTGCCAGCAGCTTCGTCGGCGATGGCTACACCTTC
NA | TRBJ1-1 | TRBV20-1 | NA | CSARDPGHGTEAFF | TGCAGTGCTAGAGATCCCGGACACGGCACTGAAGCTTTCTTT
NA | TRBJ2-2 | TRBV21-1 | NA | CASSKRGRGYTGELFF | TGTGCCAGCAGCAAGAGGGGCAGGGGCTACACCGGGGAGCTGTTTTTT
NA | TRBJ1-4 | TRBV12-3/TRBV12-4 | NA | CASSLSAQGYEKLFF | TGTGCCAGCAGTTTAAGCGCGCAGGGTTATGAAAAACTGTTTTTT
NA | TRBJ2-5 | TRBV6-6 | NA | CASSLSYETQYF | TGTGCCAGCAGTTTGAGTTACGAGACCCAGTACTTC
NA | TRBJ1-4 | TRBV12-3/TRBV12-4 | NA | CASSLRSINEKLFF | TGTGCCAGCAGCCTCAGATCTATTAATGAAAAACTGTTTTTT
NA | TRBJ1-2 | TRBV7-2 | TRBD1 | CASSLLAGGYGYTF | TGTGCCAGCAGCTTACTGGCAGGGGGGTATGGCTACACCTTC
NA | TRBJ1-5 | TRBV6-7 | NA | CATSSRERCNQPQHF | TGTGCCACCTCGTCCAGGGAGAGGTGCAATCAGCCCCAGCATTTT
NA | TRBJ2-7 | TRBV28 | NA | CAIGRNRSYEQYF | TGTGCCATCGGGAGAAACAGGTCCTACGAGCAGTACTTC
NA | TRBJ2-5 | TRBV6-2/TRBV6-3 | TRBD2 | CASKKTGEGRTQETQYF | TGTGCCAGCAAAAAAACCGGGGAGGGGAGAACTCAAGAGACCCAGTACTTC
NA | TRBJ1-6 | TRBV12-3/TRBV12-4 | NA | CASSLSSAGQWANSPLHF | TGTGCCAGCAGTTTATCTTCGGCAGGACAGTGGGCAAATTCACCCCTCCACTTT
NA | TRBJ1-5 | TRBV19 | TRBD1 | CASRARQGDQPQHF | TGTGCCAGTAGGGCTAGACAGGGAGATCAGCCCCAGCATTTT
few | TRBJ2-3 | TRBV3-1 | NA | CASSQMWVDSTDTQYF | TGTGCCAGCAGCCAAATGTGGGTAGATAGCACAGATACGCAGTATTTT
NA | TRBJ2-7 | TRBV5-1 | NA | CASSLARVANSYNEQYF | TGCGCCAGCAGCTTGGCAAGGGTAGCGAATTCCTACAATGAGCAGTACTTC